This TCR beta chain was found in a study of blood T cell repertoires in COVID-19. Overall study: COVID-19 samples collected from the United States, Italy and Spain covered acute and convalescent phases. T cells, B-cell-depleted T cells, or PBMCs provided the cDNA or gDNA that served as material.

Study processing details: How many nucleated cells were present was estimated from reference gene primer amplification. Produced via immunoSEQ multiplex PCR; TCRdb's table is partial and in-frame only. V and J calls and clone size follow that table, whereas D and trimming were derived from the DNA. Among a few hundred thousand clones, roughly nine tenths were seen once, and the ten largest hold approximately 4.6%. The CDR3 contains 16 residues. From germline, CDR1 is MNHEY and CDR2 SMNVEV (reference sequence). With 3 bases removed from V and 3 bases from J, the gap between germline ends came to 14 bases. The sample holds one count of this clone.

This chain joins TRBV27 and TRBJ1-4, with a tentative D call TRBD1 (6 bases). Sequencing input: peripheral blood. The receptor was isolated from a woman aged 40-49 years who had recovered from COVID-19. The CDR3 reads CASSFDPRGANEKLFF. CDR3 coding DNA: TGTGCCAGCAGTTTCGACCCCAGGGGAGCTAATGAAAAACTGTTTTTT. The full variable domain, in which reference TRBV27 and TRBJ1-4 provide the parts outside the CDR3, is EAQVTQNPRYLITVTGKKLTVTCSQNMNHEYMSWYRQDPGLGLRQIYYSMNVEVTDKGDVPEGYKVSRKEKRNFPLILESPSPNQTSLYFCASSFDPRGANEKLFFGSGTQLSVL.